The clone carrying this TCR beta chain was counted a few times. The data are from a study of regulatory T cells in long-lasting Graves disease. Arm-PCR of CDR3 regions and iRepertoire HTBI primers were the basis on which TCR beta libraries were built. TCRdb used MiXCR to reprocess the multiplex PCR reads, holding one entry per CDR3 protein. The sample lists fewer than 650,000 distinct CDR3 sequences; 15% to 20% were seen once. Time point noted: newly diagnosed GD, antithyroid drugs for less than 3 months. Extracted RNA from PBMCs served as the source of the TCR library. The same specimen was also included in a second study, on T cells in Graves' hyperthyroidism and ophthalmopathy. That study reports: Diagnosis of hyperthyroidism was new in patients aged 18 to 65, and its duration was under 2 months. HTBI primers were used for first-round RT-PCR of the TCR CDR3.

The sequencing here drew on peripheral blood mononuclear cells (PBMCs), taken at new diagnosis, from a patient treated with antithyroid drugs. The TCR was taken from a man between 18 and 29 years old with Graves disease.

The CDR3 region has the DNA TGTGCCAGCAGCTTCGACGGAGCCCAAGAGACCCAGTACTTC. It encodes CASSFDGAQETQYF. The chain is built from TRBV5-5 and TRBJ2-5; D is ambiguous. The length of the CDR3 is 14 residues. V dropped 2 bases and J dropped 1 base, with 9 bases sitting between them. Per germline, CDR1 SGHKS and CDR2 YYEKEE (reference sequence).